The clone carrying this TCR beta chain was counted a single time. This entry belongs to a study of blood T cell repertoires in COVID-19. Whole-study context: There were acute and convalescent COVID-19 samples, and they came from the United States, Italy and Spain. PBMCs, B-cell-depleted T cells, or T cells provided the cDNA or gDNA that made up the material.

The CDR3 loop spans 14 amino acids. V shed 5 bases, J shed 7 bases, and the junction held 6 bases outside the gene matches. The germline V gene has CDR1 SNHLY and CDR2 FYNNEI. As handled by the study authors: Estimation of nucleated cell counts relied on the amplification of reference gene primers. Produced via immunoSEQ multiplex PCR; TCRdb's table is partial and in-frame only. V and J calls and clone size are as listed in that table; D and trimming were resolved from the DNA. The sample holds around 150,000 clones; 75% to 90% are singletons and the top ten take 2.5% to 4%. This rearrangement joins TRBV2 to TRBJ1-5; 9 bases are shared with TRBD1. The source is a human donor with acute or convalescent COVID-19. The donor label of this sample is uncertain. The source material was peripheral blood. The CDR3 sequence: CASSRTGGRQPQHF. For the CDR3, the DNA is TGTGCCAGCAGTCGAACAGGGGGCAGACAGCCCCAGCATTTT.